These T cell receptor beta chains were read from a single sample in a study of blood T cell repertoires in COVID-19. TCRdb's table, derived via immunoSEQ multiplex PCR, lists solely in-frame clones and lacks some. The sample records under 150,000 clones, around 85% being singletons. The sample comprised peripheral blood. These receptors were taken from a woman aged 55-69 years with COVID-19, enrolled during active disease. Both conserved end residues are part of each CDR3. D genes are given only for firm matches. Some rows mark clone size as missing; the rest say once, few, many or name a class of expanded clone.

j_call d_call clone_size v_call cdr3_aa cdr3_nt
TRBJ1-1 TRBD1 once TRBV29-1 CSVTGFGVTEAFF TGCAGCGTGACAGGGTTTGGCGTAACTGAAGCTTTCTTT
TRBJ2-7 . . TRBV2 CASSGTVYEQYF TGTGCCAGCAGTGGGACAGTTTACGAGCAGTACTTC
TRBJ1-5 . . TRBV4-1 CASSQDSWGMRPQHF TGCGCCAGCAGCCAAGATTCCTGGGGCATGAGGCCCCAGCATTTT
TRBJ1-4 TRBD1 . TRBV9 CASSPGQGGTNEKLFF TGTGCCAGCAGCCCGGGACAGGGGGGAACTAATGAAAAACTGTTTTTT
TRBJ1-2 TRBD1 . TRBV7-8 CASSPRSGTDSTNYGYTF TGTGCCAGCAGCCCAAGATCCGGGACAGACTCGACTAACTATGGCTACACCTTC
TRBJ2-1 . . TRBV5-4 CASSGARNEQFF TGTGCCAGCAGCGGGGCGAGGAATGAGCAGTTCTTC
TRBJ2-3 . . TRBV6-5 CASSYGGASTDTQYF TGTGCCAGCAGTTACGGGGGGGCGAGCACAGATACGCAGTATTTT
TRBJ1-2 . . TRBV29-1 CSVVAQTAPYGYTF TGCAGCGTTGTGGCACAGACAGCACCCTATGGCTACACCTTC
TRBJ2-2 . . TRBV4-1 CASSQDTGPANTGELFF TGCGCCAGCAGCCAAGATACAGGTCCCGCGAACACCGGGGAGCTGTTTTTT
TRBJ1-3 . . TRBV6-1 CASSEAAGEGNTIYF TGTGCCAGCAGTGAAGCGGCAGGGGAGGGAAACACCATATATTTT
TRBJ2-7 . . TRBV6-5 CASTLGRGPYEQYF TGTGCCAGCACTTTGGGCAGGGGCCCCTACGAGCAGTACTTC
TRBJ1-5 TRBD1 . TRBV11-1 CASSRTGGFDQPQHF TGTGCCAGCAGCCGAACAGGGGGTTTCGATCAGCCCCAGCATTTT
TRBJ1-5 TRBD1 . TRBV4-1 CASSPGTAQPQHF TGCGCCAGCAGCCCGGGGACAGCCCAGCCCCAGCATTTT
TRBJ1-5 . . TRBV2 CASSKYYGQSNQPQHF TGTGCCAGCAGTAAGTACTACGGACAGAGCAATCAGCCCCAGCATTTT
TRBJ2-5 TRBD2 . TRBV27 CASSTRGGLQETQYF TGTGCCAGCAGTACTCGGGGGGGCCTCCAAGAGACCCAGTACTTC
TRBJ2-5 TRBD2 . TRBV5-1 CASSPPSGGAEGETQYF TGCGCCAGCAGCCCACCTAGCGGGGGGGCCGAGGGAGAGACCCAGTACTTC
TRBJ1-1 . . TRBV6-5 CASTQGELGTEAFF TGTGCCAGCACACAGGGTGAACTGGGCACTGAAGCTTTCTTT
TRBJ1-2 . . TRBV30 CAWSGGRGYGYTF TGTGCCTGGTCGGGGGGCAGAGGCTATGGCTACACCTTC
TRBJ2-3 . . TRBV5-5 CASSELTSTDTQYF TGTGCCAGCAGCGAATTAACTAGCACAGATACGCAGTATTTT
TRBJ1-3 TRBD1 few TRBV7-3 CASSLTTGDENTIYF TGTGCCAGCAGCTTAACGACAGGGGACGAGAACACCATATATTTT
TRBJ2-1 TRBD1 . TRBV7-3 CASSLAPGTGFNEQFF TGTGCCAGCAGCTTAGCCCCCGGGACAGGGTTCAATGAGCAGTTCTTC
TRBJ1-4 TRBD1 once TRBV6-5 CASRDRASANEKLFF TGTGCCAGCAGGGACAGGGCTTCCGCTAATGAAAAACTGTTTTTT
TRBJ1-2 . . TRBV9 CASSPARPDHGYTF TGTGCCAGCAGCCCAGCGAGGCCCGATCATGGCTACACCTTC